The 26 T cell receptor beta chains in this list originate from one sample, sequenced in a study of multiple sclerosis patients with progressive multifocal leukoencephalopathy. Libraries were prepared by immunoSEQ multiplex PCR; TCRdb keeps only in-frame clonotypes and omits some of them. Seen here are fewer than 40,000 clones, about 92% observed once, and the top ten hold 1.9%. Time point given: before natalizumab initiation. Sample: PBMCs. The source of these receptors is a man aged 30-40 years with multiple sclerosis.

This chain links TRBV11-3 with TRBJ2-1; D unclear. Germline CDR1 SGHNT, CDR2 YENEEA. V was cut by 5 bases and J by 8 bases, with 7 bases left in between. The CDR3 consists of 11 residues. Written as DNA, the CDR3 is TGTGCCAGCAGCACTCTCGATGAGCAGTTCTTC. Protein: CASSTLDEQFF.

The DNA for the CDR3 is TGTGCCAGCTCACCAGAAAGGTCCACCGGGGAGCTGTTTTTT. Protein sequence: CASSPERSTGELFF. This rearrangement joins TRBV18 to TRBJ2-2, with no clear D. This CDR3 is 14 amino acids long. The germline gives CDR1 KGHSH, CDR2 LQKENI. Trimming took off 2 bases at V and 4 bases at J, with 8 bases between the two ends. The full variable domain, its missing parts supplied by reference TRBV18 and TRBJ2-2, is NAGVMQNPRHLVRRRGQEARLRCSPMKGHSHVYWYRQLPEEGLKFMVYLQKENIIDESGMPKERFSAEFPKEGPSILRIQQVVRGDSAAYFCASSPERSTGELFFGEGSRLTVL.

The genes are TRBV7-2 and TRBJ1-3, with D possibly matching TRBD1 (6 bases). V lost 2 bases and J 2 bases, leaving 16 bases between the germline ends. The CDR3 is made up of 17 amino acids. CDR1 is SGHTA and CDR2 is FQGNSA in the germline V gene. The CDR3, as DNA: TGTGCCAGCAGCTTAATAGGGGGACACTCAACTGGAAACACCATATATTTT. It codes for CASSLIGGHSTGNTIYF.

The chain joins TRBV18 to TRBJ2-6, with D possibly being TRBD2 (6 bases). V was shortened by 2 bases and J by 0 bases, with 17 bases between the two germline ends. From germline, CDR1 is KGHSH and CDR2 LQKENI. The CDR3 sequence is 19 residues long. The DNA of the CDR3 is TGTGCCAGCTCACCAGCGGGGTCCTTAGGTGGCTCTGGGGCCAACGTCCTGACTTTC. Protein: CASSPAGSLGGSGANVLTF.

The chain combines TRBV27 with TRBJ1-6; D is unresolved. The CDR3 covers 14 residues. Germline loops: CDR1 MNHEY, CDR2 SMNVEV (reference sequence). V lost 8 bases and J lost 6, with 14 bases in between. CDR3 sequence reads: CASGTLGGNSPLHF. The CDR3 DNA reads TGTGCCAGCGGAACTCTGGGAGGTAATTCACCCCTCCACTTT.

The gene calls are TRBV5-1 and TRBJ2-1; 10 bases align to TRBD2. Germline V gene data show CDR1 as SGHRS and CDR2 as YFSETQ. The CDR3 sequence is 14 residues long. J gave up 4 bases and V 5 bases, and 3 bases lay outside the gene matches. CDR3: CASRGLADYNEQFF. The CDR3 DNA reads as TGCGCCAGCAGAGGACTAGCGGATTACAATGAGCAGTTCTTC.

The gene calls are TRBV19 and TRBJ2-1; D assignment may be TRBD1 or TRBD2 (5 bases each). The CDR3 consists of 11 residues. Germline V gene lookup returns CDR1 LNHDA and CDR2 SQIVND (reference sequence). The germline V and J ends were trimmed by 7 bases and 9 bases, with 10 bases remaining between them. The chain's CDR3 is CASTTRGEQFF. The DNA of the CDR3 is TGTGCCAGTACCACGAGGGGTGAGCAGTTCTTC.

The chain couples TRBV27 to TRBJ2-1; 13 bases line up with TRBD2. Trimming cost V 5 bases and J 6 bases; bases outside gene matches: 7. This CDR3 contains 16 residues. Germline lookup yields CDR1 MNHEY and CDR2 SMNVEV (reference sequence). The CDR3 DNA follows: TGTGCCAGCAGTATCATGGGACTAGCGGGGATCAATGAGCAGTTCTTC. Translating gives CASSIMGLAGINEQFF.

This clone was seen a single time. J is TRBJ2-3 and V is TRBV7-9; 7 bases fit TRBD2. The CDR3 sequence is 15 residues long. CDR1 and CDR2 (germline): SEHNR, FQNEAQ (reference sequence). The V and J ends lost 5 bases and 0 bases, in that order; junction bases with no gene match: 5. CDR3 DNA: TGTGCCAGCAGCCCTAATAGCGGGAGCACAGATACGCAGTATTTT. Translation: CASSPNSGSTDTQYF.

V is TRBV2 and J is TRBJ2-2, with D possibly TRBD1 on 6 matching bases. The CDR3 loop spans 16 amino acids. The V gene lost 6 bases and the J gene lost 1 base, with 15 bases spanning the gap. The V gene's germline CDR1 is SNHLY and CDR2 FYNNEI. In nucleotides, the CDR3 is TGTGCCAGCAGCATACAGGGAATCAAGAACACCGGGGAGCTGTTTTTT. Encoded protein: CASSIQGIKNTGELFF. The variable domain in full, with the rest retrieved from reference TRBV2 and TRBJ2-2, is EPEVTQTPSHQVTQMGQEVILRCVPISNHLYFYWYRQILGQKVEFLVSFYNNEISEKSEIFDDQFSVERPDGSNFTLKIRSTKLEDSAMYFCASSIQGIKNTGELFFGEGSRLTVL.

A note on this clone: The same CDR3 also results from other DNA sequences found in this sample. The rearrangement joins TRBV18 to TRBJ2-3; 9 positions agree with TRBD2. After removal of 1 base from V and 6 bases from J, the junction contained 8 bases not matched to a gene. The germline CDR1 and CDR2 sequences are KGHSH and LQKENI. The CDR3 sequence is 16 residues long. The CDR3 here is CASSPRAGGTTDTQYF. The CDR3 nucleotides read TGTGCCAGCTCACCACGCGCGGGGGGGACCACGGATACGCAGTATTTT.

The rearrangement uses TRBV6-1 and TRBJ1-1; D remains unclear. Germline V lookup: CDR1 MNHNS, CDR2 SASEGT. V was pared by 6 bases and J by 3 bases, with 14 bases between. The CDR3 is made up of 14 amino acids. The CDR3 loop is CASSAQVWDTEAFF. The CDR3 DNA reads as TGTGCCAGCAGCGCCCAAGTCTGGGACACTGAAGCTTTCTTT.

V gene TRBV7-9 combines with J gene TRBJ1-5; D not resolved. Trimming cost V 1 base and J 6 bases, with 4 bases left between them. Germline V gene lookup returns CDR1 SEHNR and CDR2 FQNEAQ (reference sequence). This CDR3 is built from 12 residues. The CDR3: CASSLESQPQHF. The CDR3 DNA is TGTGCCAGCAGCTTAGAAAGTCAGCCCCAGCATTTT.

This chain uses TRBV29-1 with TRBJ1-4; 7 bases match TRBD1. CDR1 SQVTM and CDR2 ANQGSEA come from the germline V gene. Trimming cost V 6 bases and J 1 base; bases outside gene matches: 8. The CDR3 runs 15 residues. CDR3 sequence reads: CSVGATGVTNEKLFF. CDR3 nucleotides: TGCAGCGTCGGCGCTACAGGGGTAACTAATGAAAAACTGTTTTTT.

The V and J genes are TRBV5-4 and TRBJ2-3; D not certain. The CDR3 is 15 amino acids. Germline V gives CDR1 SGHNT, CDR2 YYREEE (reference sequence). The ends were cut back, 0 bases at V and 4 bases at J, with 12 bases in the middle. DNA of the CDR3: TGTGCCAGCAGCTTGGGGGTCAAGACTTCAGATACGCAGTATTTT. Translating gives CASSLGVKTSDTQYF.

The chain carries TRBV9 and TRBJ2-5, with D unclear. Germline loops: CDR1 SGDLS, CDR2 YYNGEE. This CDR3 is 13 amino acids long. V lost 0 bases to trimming and J lost 4 bases, with 7 bases between them. The CDR3 loop reads CASSVVDGETQYF. DNA for the CDR3: TGTGCCAGCAGCGTAGTAGACGGAGAGACCCAGTACTTC. The complete variable domain, with remaining parts taken from reference TRBV9 and TRBJ2-5, reads DSGVTQTPKHLITATGQRVTLRCSPRSGDLSVYWYQQSLDQGLQFLIQYYNGEERAKGNILERFSAQQFPDLHSELNLSSLELGDSALYFCASSVVDGETQYFGPGTRLLVL.

The rearrangement joins TRBV15 to TRBJ2-1; a weak D match, TRBD2 (5 bases). Germline assignment: CDR1 LNHNV and CDR2 YYDKDF (reference sequence). The CDR3 extends over 14 amino acids. With 0 bases removed from V and 5 bases from J, the gap between germline ends came to 8 bases. The CDR3 sequence is CATSRDWRHNEQFF. For the CDR3, the DNA is TGTGCCACCAGCAGAGATTGGAGGCACAATGAGCAGTTCTTC.

The CDR3 here is CATSRDRQGSTDTQYF. Here the CDR3 DNA reads TGTGCCACCAGCAGAGATAGGCAGGGAAGCACAGATACGCAGTATTTT. The chain employs TRBV15 and TRBJ2-3; possibly TRBD1 for D (5 bases). V dropped 0 bases and J dropped 0 bases, with 10 bases sitting between them. The CDR3 is 16 amino acids. Looked up from germline, CDR1 is LNHNV and CDR2 is YYDKDF (reference sequence).

The chain recombines TRBV19 with TRBJ2-3, with 9 positions matching TRBD2. The V and J ends lost 4 bases and 3 bases, in that order; junction bases with no gene match: 5. The germline V gene has CDR1 LNHDA and CDR2 SQIVND (reference sequence). This CDR3 is built from 15 residues. CDR3 DNA: TGTGCCAGTAGTAGCGGGAGGGCCATTACAGATACGCAGTATTTT. This sequence encodes CASSSGRAITDTQYF.

The chain couples TRBV6-1 to TRBJ2-3, with no clear D. Trimming removed 1 base at V and 3 bases at J, with 5 bases between. CDR1 and CDR2 from the germline V gene are MNHNS and SASEGT. CDR3 length equals 13 residues. In DNA, the CDR3 is TGTGCCAGCAGTGAAGGCGAGACAGATACGCAGTATTTT. Translated, it gives CASSEGETDTQYF.

The chain recombines TRBV27 with TRBJ2-7; weak D call: TRBD2 (6 bases). This CDR3 comprises 13 residues. Germline values: CDR1 MNHEY, CDR2 SMNVEV (reference sequence). V lost 8 bases to trimming and J lost 0 bases, with 11 bases between them. The CDR3 loop is CASGRDSSYEQYF. The CDR3 DNA is TGTGCCAGCGGCCGGGACTCCTCCTACGAGCAGTACTTC.

The J gene is TRBJ1-5, the V gene TRBV4-1; possible D gene TRBD1, 5 bases. The CDR3 is 16 residues long. Germline V lookup: CDR1 MGHRA, CDR2 YSYEKL. V was trimmed by 0 bases and J by 11 bases, leaving 20 bases between them. The CDR3 nucleotides read TGCGCCAGCAGCCAAGAGGGGGGGACGGTCCAGGGTGCCCAGCATTTT. Translation gives CASSQEGGTVQGAQHF.

This chain uses TRBV5-4 with TRBJ2-2; D perhaps matches TRBD1 (6 bases). Per germline, CDR1 SGHNT and CDR2 YYREEE (reference sequence). V lost 4 bases to trimming and J lost 4 bases, with 17 bases between them. The CDR3 extends over 16 amino acids. CDR3 loop: CASSRSGTPTTGELFF. The CDR3 region has the DNA TGTGCCAGCAGCCGTTCCGGGACACCGACCACCGGGGAGCTGTTTTTT.

The chain couples TRBV18 to TRBJ2-5; D uncertain. The V and J ends lost 2 bases and 1 base respectively, with 2 bases between them. The germline V gene encodes CDR1 KGHSH and CDR2 LQKENI. The CDR3 covers 12 residues. The CDR3 sequence: CASSPSQETQYF. The CDR3 bases are TGTGCCAGCTCACCATCCCAAGAGACCCAGTACTTC.

The chain is built from TRBV7-8 and TRBJ2-7, with D perhaps matching TRBD1 (6 bases). Germline lookup yields CDR1 SGHVS and CDR2 FQNEAQ. The CDR3 length is 16 residues. Trimming removed 0 bases at V and 3 bases at J, with 15 bases between. CDR3 amino acids: CASSLASGQNLYEQYF. CDR3 DNA sequence: TGTGCCAGCAGCTTAGCCTCGGGACAAAATCTCTACGAGCAGTACTTC.

The V call is TRBV7-8, the J call TRBJ1-5; D not certain. CDR3 length equals 16 residues. Germline V gene sequence: CDR1 SGHVS, CDR2 FQNEAQ. V lost 4 bases and J 3 bases, leaving 16 bases between the germline ends. The CDR3 DNA follows: TGTGCCAGCAGCTCTTTCTCTCGGACGGACAATCAGCCCCAGCATTTT. Translation gives CASSSFSRTDNQPQHF.